The source of this TCR beta chain is a study of shared clonotypes between healthy human individuals. General study results and limits: Exclusively blood specimens were collected; tissue repertoires likely differ.

Notes on this clone: What it binds is not known.

The V end was cut by 2 bases, the J end by 1 base, with 8 bases between. This CDR3 is built from 14 residues. From germline, CDR1 is LNHDA and CDR2 SQIVND (reference sequence). The test was conducted at deep level. Original analysis: Filtering was not the same, since immunoSEQ gave junction-only sequences without quality scores. The repertoire was sequenced with immunoSEQ multiplex PCR; TCRdb's copy has only in-frame clones and lacks some. V, J and clone size reflect that table, while D and trimming were determined from the DNA. The sample includes 400,000 to 500,000 clones, around 79% of them seen just once.

The receptor was isolated from a woman aged 35 to 49 in good health. Some clones in this sample may be carry-over from other donors' samples. The sequencing sample was made of PBMCs. The V call is TRBV19, the J call TRBJ1-1, with D unclear. In nucleotides, the CDR3 is TGTGCCAGTAGTATAACCGGGAAGAACACTGAAGCTTTCTTT. This sequence encodes CASSITGKNTEAFF.